Given below is one T cell receptor (beta chain) in context. Its antigen is unknown. The data were taken from a study of shared clonotypes between healthy human individuals. Background on the study: The study enrolled a couple of women and a few men aged 18 to 49. The study used three CD4 naive, three CD4 memory, two CD8 naive and one CD8 memory plate per donor. Regarding the study as a whole: Naive CD4 clonotypes overlapped across several donors at approximately 5.3%.

The method was immunoSEQ multiplex PCR; TCRdb's version includes in-frame clones alone and lacks a portion of them. The top ten hold 0.39% of the sample, which has 2 million to 2.5 million clones, just over 90% seen once. Germline V gene data show CDR1 as SNHLY and CDR2 as FYNNEI. This CDR3 comprises 14 residues. The V and J ends lost 7 bases and 3 bases respectively, with 13 bases between them. This clonotype originated in a man younger than 35 in good health. Some clones in this sample may be carry-over from other donors' samples. This rearrangement joins TRBV2 to TRBJ2-1, with a weak D call TRBD2 (6 bases). What was sequenced was naive CD4+ T cells from PBMCs. Subset in this sample: CD45RA+ positively selected. CDR3 DNA: TGTGCCAGCACCCGGGAGCACCTCTACAATGAGCAGTTCTTC. This gives the protein CASTREHLYNEQFF.